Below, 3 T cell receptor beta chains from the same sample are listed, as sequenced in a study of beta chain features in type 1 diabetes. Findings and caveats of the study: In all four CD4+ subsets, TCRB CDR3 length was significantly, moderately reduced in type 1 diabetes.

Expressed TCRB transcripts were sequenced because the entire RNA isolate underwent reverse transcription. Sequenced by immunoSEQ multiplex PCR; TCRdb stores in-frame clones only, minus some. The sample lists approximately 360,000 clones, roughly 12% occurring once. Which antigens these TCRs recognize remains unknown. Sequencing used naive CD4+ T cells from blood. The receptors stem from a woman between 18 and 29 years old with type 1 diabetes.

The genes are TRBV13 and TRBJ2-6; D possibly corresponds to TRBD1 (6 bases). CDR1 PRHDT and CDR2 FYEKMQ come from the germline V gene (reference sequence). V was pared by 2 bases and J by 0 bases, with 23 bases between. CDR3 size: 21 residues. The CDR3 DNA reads TGTGCCAGCAGCTTATTGAGTCACCGGGACAACTCTTTCTCTGGGGCCAACGTCCTGACTTTC. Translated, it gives CASSLLSHRDNSFSGANVLTF.

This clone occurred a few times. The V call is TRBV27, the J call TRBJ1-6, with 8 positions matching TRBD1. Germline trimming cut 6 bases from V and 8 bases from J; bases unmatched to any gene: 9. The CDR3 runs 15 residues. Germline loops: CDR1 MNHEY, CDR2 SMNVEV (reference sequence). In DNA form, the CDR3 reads TGTGCCAGCAGGGAAGTGGACAGGGACCATTCACCCCTCCACTTT. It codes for CASREVDRDHSPLHF.

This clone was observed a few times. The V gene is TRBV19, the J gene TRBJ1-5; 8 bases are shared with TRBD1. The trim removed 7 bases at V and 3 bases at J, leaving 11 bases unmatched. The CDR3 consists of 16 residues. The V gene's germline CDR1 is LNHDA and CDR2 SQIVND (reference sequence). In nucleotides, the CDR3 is TGTGCCAGTACCCTCGGGACAGGCTATTTCAATCAGCCCCAGCATTTT. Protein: CASTLGTGYFNQPQHF.